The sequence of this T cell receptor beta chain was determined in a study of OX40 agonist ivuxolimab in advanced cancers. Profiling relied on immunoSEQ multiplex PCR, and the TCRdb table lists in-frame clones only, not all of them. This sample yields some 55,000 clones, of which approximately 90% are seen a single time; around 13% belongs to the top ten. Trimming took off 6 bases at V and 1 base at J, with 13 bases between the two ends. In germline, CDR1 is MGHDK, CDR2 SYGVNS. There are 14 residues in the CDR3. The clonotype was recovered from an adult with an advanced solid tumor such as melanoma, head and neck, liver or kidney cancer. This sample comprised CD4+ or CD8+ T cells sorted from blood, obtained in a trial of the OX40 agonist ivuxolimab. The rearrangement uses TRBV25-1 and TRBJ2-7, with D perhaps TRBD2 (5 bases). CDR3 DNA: TGTGCCAGCAGCTCCTCGACGGGGTCCTACGAGCAGTACTTC. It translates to CASSSSTGSYEQYF.